Each of the 24 T cell receptor beta chains below was sequenced from the same sample in a study of T-cell memory formation after mild COVID-19. MiXCR, applied by TCRdb to the 5' RACE reads, yields one record per CDR3 protein. The sample carries 300,000 to 350,000 distinct CDR3 sequences, roughly an eighth recorded once. The sequenced sample was PBMCs or a T cell subset sorted from them (not recorded which). These receptors came from a young man who had mild COVID-19 (a few samples of this study predate the infection). Cell type and time point are not known.

This clonotype was seen a handful of times. The CDR3 coding sequence is TGCAGTGCTAGAGTCCCCGGGGACAGGGCTGGGGAGACCCAGTACTTC. Protein: CSARVPGDRAGETQYF. The chain links TRBV20-1 to TRBJ2-5; 9 nucleotides agree with TRBD1. This CDR3 has 16 residues. With 1 base clipped from V and 5 bases from J, the junction kept 11 bases outside the gene matches. Germline lookup yields CDR1 DFQATT and CDR2 SNEGSKA (reference sequence).

This clonotype was counted between two and nine times. V gene TRBV6-2 or TRBV6-3 combines with J gene TRBJ2-1, with a possible D match to TRBD1 (6 bases). V lost 5 bases and J lost 12, with 14 bases in between. There are 12 residues in the CDR3. The germline gives CDR1 MNHEY, CDR2 SVGEGT. CDR3 in DNA: TGTGCCAGCAGTGCATACCTAGGGGGGCAGTTCTTC. This gives the protein CASSAYLGGQFF.

At least ten counts were recorded for this clonotype. The chain recombines TRBV12-3 or TRBV12-4 with TRBJ2-3; D is tentatively TRBD1 or TRBD2 (6 bases each). Between the trimmed V and J ends, which lost 7 bases and 2 bases, there was a span of 16 bases. This CDR3 has 15 amino acids. This chain's CDR3 is CASTPPGADTDTQYF. The CDR3 DNA follows: TGTGCCAGCACTCCTCCGGGGGCGGACACAGATACGCAGTATTTT.

The chain joins TRBV7-2 to TRBJ1-2; TRBD1 aligns across 11 bases. Germline V gene lookup returns CDR1 SGHTA and CDR2 FQGNSA. The CDR3 has 16 amino acids. Trimming cost V 1 base and J 5 bases; bases outside gene matches: 6. CDR3 in DNA: TGTGCCAGCAGCTTAGGAGGCGGGACAGGGGGTTATGGCTACACCTTC. Protein product: CASSLGGGTGGYGYTF. Variable domain in full (rest from reference TRBV7-2 and TRBJ1-2): GAGVSQSPSNKVTEKGKDVELRCDPISGHTALYWYRQSLGQGLEFLIYFQGNSAPDKSGLPSDRFSAERTGGSVSTLTIQRTQQEDSAVYLCASSLGGGTGGYGYTFGSGTRLTVV.

This clonotype was observed a few times. The chain couples TRBV5-1 to TRBJ2-5, with D possibly being TRBD1 or TRBD2 (5 bases each). Germline V gene data show CDR1 as SGHRS and CDR2 as YFSETQ. V was cut by 4 bases and J by 3 bases, with 13 bases left in between. The CDR3 sequence is 14 residues long. In nucleotides, the CDR3 is TGCGCCAGCAGCCCTGGGACGGTAGAAGAGACCCAGTACTTC. Translation gives CASSPGTVEETQYF.

The rearrangement links TRBV4-2 to TRBJ2-5, with TRBD1 matching 9 bases. Trimming removed 4 bases from V and 5 bases from J; junction bases left unmatched: 8. In germline, CDR1 is LGHNA, CDR2 YNFKEQ. This CDR3 has 15 residues. CDR3 protein: CASSPPGTGSETQYF. DNA for the CDR3: TGTGCCAGCAGCCCACCCGGGACAGGGTCCGAGACCCAGTACTTC.

This clonotype was counted a few times. This chain uses TRBV27 with TRBJ2-2; TRBD1 aligns across 9 bases. The V and J ends lost 3 bases and 2 bases, in that order; junction bases with no gene match: 4. This CDR3 is 16 amino acids long. Germline lookup yields CDR1 MNHEY and CDR2 SMNVEV (reference sequence). CDR3 sequence: CASSFWGQGNTGELFF. The CDR3 coding sequence is TGTGCCAGCAGTTTCTGGGGACAGGGTAACACCGGGGAGCTGTTTTTT.

V is TRBV24-1 and J is TRBJ2-5; D assignment may be TRBD1 or TRBD2 (6 bases each). This CDR3 contains 13 residues. CDR1 KGHDR and CDR2 SFDVKD come from the germline V gene. The V gene lost 5 bases and the J gene lost 5 bases, with 11 bases spanning the gap. The CDR3 spells CATSGGALETQYF. Here the CDR3 DNA reads TGTGCCACCAGTGGGGGGGCTCTGGAGACCCAGTACTTC.

There are a few counts of this clonotype. V usage is TRBV7-2 and J usage is TRBJ1-2; D might be TRBD1 (6 bases). Trimming pared 4 bases from V and 5 bases from J, leaving 20 bases between. There are 16 residues in the CDR3. Germline V lookup: CDR1 SGHTA, CDR2 FQGNSA. For the CDR3, the DNA is TGTGCCAGCAGCTCCCAGCTCGGGACACCTGGGTATGGCTACACCTTC. Its protein is CASSSQLGTPGYGYTF.

This clonotype was recorded a few times. V is TRBV20-1 and J is TRBJ1-4, with 8 bases aligning to TRBD1. The germline CDR1 and CDR2 sequences are DFQATT and SNEGSKA (reference sequence). The CDR3 is made up of 13 amino acids. Written as DNA, the CDR3 is TGCGTCGGCAGGGGGCTAACTAATGAAAAACTGTTTTTT. Translating it yields CVGRGLTNEKLFF.

In this sample, this clonotype turned up a few times. The rearrangement uses TRBV7-9 and TRBJ1-4; no clear D. V was shortened by 3 bases and J by 4 bases, with 9 bases between the two germline ends. Germline values: CDR1 SEHNR, CDR2 FQNEAQ (reference sequence). This CDR3 region has 14 residues. The CDR3 DNA reads TGTGCCAGCAGCTTTACGGGTCTTAATGAAAAACTGTTTTTT. Translation gives CASSFTGLNEKLFF.

The genes are TRBV29-1 and TRBJ1-5; 8 positions agree with TRBD1. This CDR3 has 14 residues. Germline CDR1 and CDR2: SQVTM and ANQGSEA. V shed 6 bases, J shed 0 bases, and the junction held 4 bases outside the gene matches. CDR3 protein: CSVGTGDSNQPQHF. CDR3 DNA: TGCAGCGTAGGGACAGGAGATAGCAATCAGCCCCAGCATTTT.

The gene calls are TRBV4-3 and TRBJ2-1, with D maybe TRBD2 (7 bases). Germline CDR1 reads LGHNA; CDR2 reads YSLEER. The CDR3 sequence is 14 residues long. V gave up 0 bases and J gave up 8 bases, with 11 bases separating them. The CDR3: CASSQEGGPDEQFF. The DNA of the CDR3 is TGCGCCAGCAGCCAAGAGGGGGGGCCCGATGAGCAGTTCTTC.

This rearrangement joins TRBV19 to TRBJ2-3; the match to TRBD1 covers 8 bases. This CDR3 spans 14 amino acids. V lost 10 bases, J lost 3 bases, and 9 bases stayed unmatched. In germline, CDR1 is LNHDA, CDR2 SQIVND (reference sequence). The CDR3 reads CATRPGQGTDTQYF. The CDR3 DNA follows: TGTGCCACCCGCCCCGGACAGGGTACAGATACGCAGTATTTT.

The rearrangement uses TRBV5-4 and TRBJ1-2; TRBD1 agrees at 8 bases. The V and J ends lost 4 bases and 7 bases, in that order; junction bases with no gene match: 9. CDR1 and CDR2 from the germline V gene are SGHNT and YYREEE (reference sequence). The CDR3 is 14 residues long. The CDR3 protein is CASSQDRVKVGYTF. CDR3 DNA sequence: TGTGCCAGCAGCCAGGACAGGGTGAAGGTTGGCTACACCTTC. Based on the CDR3 plus reference TRBV5-4 and TRBJ1-2, the full variable domain is ETGVTQSPTHLIKTRGQQVTLRCSSQSGHNTVSWYQQALGQGPQFIFQYYREEENGRGNFPPRFSGLQFPNYSSELNVNALELDDSALYLCASSQDRVKVGYTFGSGTRLTVV.

This chain links TRBV4-1 with TRBJ2-3; tentatively, D is TRBD1 (5 bases). V lost 4 bases and J lost 4, with 15 bases in between. Germline V lookup: CDR1 MGHRA, CDR2 YSYEKL. The CDR3 has 15 amino acids. The CDR3 sequence: CASSLSPGRADTQYF. The CDR3 DNA reads as TGCGCCAGCAGCCTGTCCCCAGGGCGCGCAGATACGCAGTATTTT.

This clonotype came up a few times. This chain connects TRBV12-3 or TRBV12-4 to TRBJ2-5; D assignment may be TRBD1 or TRBD2 (5 bases each). The germline V and J ends were trimmed by 3 bases and 2 bases, with 10 bases remaining between them. The CDR3 has 14 amino acids. The CDR3 spells CASSFGTEQETQYF. CDR3 sequence (DNA): TGTGCCAGCAGTTTTGGGACCGAGCAAGAGACCCAGTACTTC.

This clonotype was observed at least ten times. The CDR3 nucleotides are TGTGCCAGCACTCCGCGGGGAGCTAGCACAGATACGCAGTATTTT. Encoded protein: CASTPRGASTDTQYF. The genes are TRBV12-3 or TRBV12-4 and TRBJ2-3, with D perhaps matching TRBD2 (6 bases). V dropped 7 bases and J dropped 0 bases, with 14 bases sitting between them. CDR3 length equals 15 residues.

The genes are TRBV6-5 and TRBJ2-2; D might be TRBD1 or TRBD2, each matching 6 bases. V was cut by 5 bases and J by 4 bases, with 17 bases left in between. The CDR3 contains 16 residues. Per the germline V gene, CDR1 is MNHEY and CDR2 is SVGAGI. The CDR3 coding sequence is TGTGCCAGCAGTCTCAGGGCCGGGGGCGGCACCGGGGAGCTGTTTTTT. This translates into CASSLRAGGGTGELFF.

This clonotype occurred many times. V gene TRBV27 combines with J gene TRBJ1-6; a possible D gene is TRBD1 (5 bases). With 3 bases removed from V and 8 bases from J, the gap between germline ends came to 11 bases. The germline V gene has CDR1 MNHEY and CDR2 SMNVEV (reference sequence). The CDR3 spans 14 residues. Written as DNA, the CDR3 is TGTGCCAGCAGTTTTAATGGGGCAGATTCACCCCTCCACTTT. Protein sequence: CASSFNGADSPLHF.

The rearrangement links TRBV10-3 to TRBJ1-5; maybe TRBD1 (6 bases). CDR3 length: 14 amino acids. The germline gives CDR1 ENHRY, CDR2 SYGVKD. Trimming removed 2 bases from V and 7 bases from J, with 12 bases in between. CDR3 nucleotide sequence: TGTGCCATCAGTGAGAGGGGGGGAGGGCAGCCCCAGCATTTT. Its translation is CAISERGGGQPQHF.

The chain links TRBV20-1 to TRBJ2-6; weak D call: TRBD2 (5 bases). V gave up 0 bases and J gave up 4 bases, with 16 bases separating them. Germline V gives CDR1 DFQATT, CDR2 SNEGSKA (reference sequence). The CDR3 contains 17 residues. Here the CDR3 DNA reads TGCAGTGCTAGAGATGATTCGAGCGGTTCGGGGGCCAACGTCCTGACTTTC. This codes for CSARDDSSGSGANVLTF.

In this sample, this clonotype turned up many times. This chain joins TRBV5-1 and TRBJ2-1; TRBD2 aligns across 16 bases. CDR1 is SGHRS, CDR2 YFSETQ, per germline. This CDR3 is built from 15 residues. J gave up 12 bases and V 3 bases, and 6 bases lay outside the gene matches. CDR3 sequence reads: CASSSGTSGGASQFF. The CDR3 nucleotides read TGCGCCAGCAGCTCCGGGACTAGCGGGGGGGCCTCGCAGTTCTTC.

The chain joins TRBV18 to TRBJ2-5; D unresolved. Germline V gene lookup returns CDR1 KGHSH and CDR2 LQKENI. CDR3 size: 14 residues. The V end was cut by 5 bases, the J end by 7 bases, with 17 bases between. In DNA, the CDR3 is TGTGCCAGCTCAACGATGCAGGCCGGTGGGACCCAGTACTTC. It is translated as CASSTMQAGGTQYF.